The present TCR beta chain was sequenced within a study of T-cell memory formation after mild COVID-19. A few counts support this clonotype. TCRdb reprocessed the 5' RACE reads with MiXCR, giving one entry per CDR3 protein. The sample has 500,000 to 550,000 distinct CDR3 sequences, around 21% seen once. Germline CDR1 SEHNR, CDR2 FQNEAQ (reference sequence). V was pared by 1 base and J by 5 bases, with 9 bases between. This CDR3 has 14 residues. This sequence originates from an adult woman who had mild COVID-19 (a few samples of this study predate the infection). Cell type and time point are not known. V and J are TRBV7-9 and TRBJ2-1, with D unresolved. The sample taken for sequencing was PBMCs or a T cell subset sorted from them (not recorded which). In DNA form, the CDR3 reads TGTGCCAGCAGCTTAGAGACCCCCAACAATGAGCAGTTCTTC. Its protein product is CASSLETPNNEQFF.